The clone carrying this T cell receptor (beta chain) was seen only once. The source of the sample is a study of blood T cell repertoires in COVID-19. TCRdb keeps only in-frame clones here, not all; method: immunoSEQ multiplex PCR. The repertoire consists of fewer than 350,000 clones, with 89% occurring once and the leading ten covering 8% to 10%. The germline CDR1 and CDR2 sequences are SGHTA and FQGNSA. This CDR3 has 15 residues. Between the trimmed V and J ends, which lost 5 bases and 7 bases, there was a span of 20 bases. Sequencing input: PBMCs or T cells enriched from blood (not recorded which). This sequence was found in a woman aged 40 to 50 who had recovered from COVID-19. The V gene is TRBV7-2, the J gene TRBJ1-2; D remains unclear. Written as DNA, the CDR3 is TGTGCCAGCAGCCGCCCGGGTCGGGGAGGCGCTGGCTACACCTTC. This encodes CASSRPGRGGAGYTF. Drawing the rest from reference TRBV7-2 and TRBJ1-2, the complete variable domain is GAGVSQSPSNKVTEKGKDVELRCDPISGHTALYWYRQSLGQGLEFLIYFQGNSAPDKSGLPSDRFSAERTGGSVSTLTIQRTQQEDSAVYLCASSRPGRGGAGYTFGSGTRLTVV.